This T cell receptor beta chain is drawn from a study of regulatory T cells in long-lasting Graves disease. Investigators prepared the TCR beta libraries by applying iRepertoire HTBI primers and Arm-PCR of CDR3 regions. In TCRdb, the multiplex PCR reads were re-called with MiXCR into one record per CDR3 protein. The sample shows hundreds of thousands of distinct CDR3 sequences, roughly a sixth of them seen only once. Study observations and caveats: Persistent Graves' patients showed a TCR diversity that was lower than that of newly diagnosed ones.

Details on this clonotype: The target antigen is unknown.

Documented time point: newly diagnosed GD, antithyroid drugs for less than 3 months. Making the TCR library involved RNA that had been extracted from PBMCs. The CDR3 loop spans 16 amino acids. V was pared by 3 bases and J by 3 bases, with 15 bases between. Germline CDR1 and CDR2: MGHRA and YSYEKL. These same data were also listed under a study on T cells in Graves' hyperthyroidism and ophthalmopathy. This second study says: Clinical symptoms, serum thyroxine and TRAb, thyroid ultrasound and orbital computed tomography were used for the diagnoses.

The clonotype was recovered from a woman aged 35-60 years with Graves disease. The genes are TRBV4-1 and TRBJ1-5; D ambiguous. The material sequenced was peripheral blood mononuclear cells (PBMCs), taken at new diagnosis, from a patient treated with antithyroid drugs. In DNA, the CDR3 is TGCGCCAGCAGCCACGGAGGATCAGCGAACAATCAGCCCCAGCATTTT. Translating gives CASSHGGSANNQPQHF.